A single sample gave rise to the 10 T cell receptor beta chains below, sequenced in a study of shared clonotypes between healthy human individuals. Data came from immunoSEQ multiplex PCR; TCRdb stores just in-frame clones and leaves some out. The table records fewer than 2.5 million clones, roughly 93% of them present only once. Sequencing was done on a sample of naive CD4+ T cells from PBMCs. The sample's subset: CD45RA+ positively selected. Receptor source: a man between 18 and 35 years old in good health. Some clones in this sample may be carry-over from other donors' samples.

The rearrangement joins TRBV7-2 to TRBJ2-1; 11 bases are a match to TRBD1. The CDR3 covers 14 residues. Trimming at V came to 8 bases and at J to 8 bases, leaving 8 bases not matched to a gene. Germline CDR1 is SGHTA and CDR2 is FQGNSA. The CDR3 protein is CASQGQGARDEQFF. The DNA for the CDR3 is TGTGCCAGCCAAGGACAGGGGGCGAGGGATGAGCAGTTCTTC.

The rearrangement uses TRBV10-1 and TRBJ2-7; 10 bases are a match to TRBD2. Germline CDR1 is WNHNN and CDR2 is SYGVQD (reference sequence). CDR3 length: 16 amino acids. The V and J ends lost 3 bases and 5 bases, in that order; junction bases with no gene match: 10. In nucleotides, the CDR3 is TGCGCCAGCAGTGACCCCGGACTAGCGGTCTGGAACGAGCAGTACTTC. Amino acid sequence: CASSDPGLAVWNEQYF.

The rearrangement links TRBV2 to TRBJ1-1; 9 bases line up with TRBD1. Per the germline V gene, CDR1 is SNHLY and CDR2 is FYNNEI. V was pared by 6 bases and J by 5 bases, with 7 bases of the junction left unmatched. The CDR3 has 14 amino acids. Here the CDR3 DNA reads TGTGCCAGCAGGGCAACAGGGGGCATGACTGAAGCTTTCTTT. Residues: CASRATGGMTEAFF.

The genes are TRBV28 and TRBJ2-1, with 12 positions matching TRBD2. J gave up 8 bases and V 2 bases, and 7 bases lay outside the gene matches. The CDR3 is 16 amino acids. Germline-derived CDR1 and CDR2 are MDHEN and SYDVKM. DNA of the CDR3: TGTGCCAGCAGTTTACCGACTAGCGGGAGAGGGTATGAGCAGTTCTTC. Its protein is CASSLPTSGRGYEQFF.

The CDR3: CASSVGGGDYNEQFF. CDR3 nucleotides: TGTGCCAGCAGCGTAGGAGGGGGAGATTACAATGAGCAGTTCTTC. The V call is TRBV9, the J call TRBJ2-1; the D gene is possibly TRBD1 (6 bases). With 0 bases removed from V and 4 bases from J, the gap between germline ends came to 11 bases. Germline CDR1 SGDLS, CDR2 YYNGEE. The CDR3 spans 15 residues.

V and J are TRBV2 and TRBJ2-1; weak D call: TRBD1 (7 bases). The CDR3 has 14 amino acids. CDR1 is SNHLY and CDR2 is FYNNEI in the germline V gene. Trimming took 4 bases from V and 3 from J, leaving 10 bases between them. The CDR3 loop is CASSAQGGYNEQFF. CDR3 nucleotide sequence: TGTGCCAGCAGTGCGCAGGGGGGCTACAATGAGCAGTTCTTC.

The rearrangement joins TRBV5-1 to TRBJ2-1; 12 bases are a match to TRBD2. The length of the CDR3 is 15 residues. In germline, CDR1 is SGHRS, CDR2 YFSETQ. V was clipped by 6 bases and J by 2 bases; unmatched bases: 3. The CDR3 reads CASIRTSGTYNEQFF. In nucleotides, the CDR3 is TGCGCCAGCATCCGGACTAGCGGGACCTACAATGAGCAGTTCTTC.

CDR3 sequence reads: CASSRWTPRNTGELFF. As DNA, the CDR3 is TGTGCCAGTAGTAGGTGGACGCCCCGGAACACCGGGGAGCTGTTTTTT. This chain joins TRBV19 and TRBJ2-2; unclear D gene. With 4 bases removed from V and 1 base from J, the gap between germline ends came to 13 bases. Per germline, CDR1 LNHDA and CDR2 SQIVND (reference sequence). CDR3 size: 16 residues.

As regards this clone: The sample has other DNA sequences that encode this CDR3 too. This chain connects TRBV5-1 to TRBJ2-1, with D possibly TRBD2 on 5 matching bases. Germline V CDR1 and CDR2: SGHRS, YFSETQ. The germline V and J ends were trimmed by 1 base and 8 bases, with 7 bases remaining between them. The CDR3 extends over 12 amino acids. CDR3 loop: CASSLLGDEQFF. As DNA, the CDR3 is TGCGCCAGCAGCTTGCTCGGGGATGAGCAGTTCTTC.

This sequence joins TRBV6-6 and TRBJ1-6, with 9 bases lining up with TRBD1. With 7 bases clipped from V and 7 bases from J, the junction kept 5 bases outside the gene matches. Germline V gene lookup returns CDR1 MNHNY and CDR2 SVGAGI (reference sequence). This CDR3 is 14 amino acids long. The CDR3 coding sequence is TGTGCCAGCACCGCCGGGACAGGGAATTCACCCCTCCACTTT. Translating gives CASTAGTGNSPLHF.